A single sample is the source of the 22 T cell receptor beta chains below, sequenced in a study of blood T cells in healthy people across ages. Primed by a sample-barcoded 5' primer and a J-beta primer mix, a second PCR proceeded for 7 to 11 cycles. MiXCR, applied by TCRdb to the 5' RACE reads, yields one record per CDR3 protein. The table records over a million distinct CDR3 sequences, around 27% of them present only once. This same sample was also part of a study on T cells of mothers and their children.

Sequenced input: blood. The receptors originated from a girl under 10 years old in good health.

The rearrangement joins TRBV7-9 to TRBJ1-1, with D possibly matching TRBD1 (5 bases). The CDR3 extends over 13 amino acids. The V gene's germline CDR1 is SEHNR and CDR2 FQNEAQ (reference sequence). V lost 5 bases and J 7 bases, leaving 14 bases between the germline ends. The DNA for the CDR3 is TGTGCCAGCAGCACCCCGGACACAAATGAAGCTTTCTTT. Translating it yields CASSTPDTNEAFF.

The rearrangement uses TRBV25-1 and TRBJ1-3; D is uncertain. The CDR3 is made up of 17 amino acids. The V end lost 3 bases, the J end lost 0 bases, and 15 bases lay between the germline ends. Germline V gives CDR1 MGHDK, CDR2 SYGVNS. CDR3 protein: CASSDSLDGVSGNTIYF. Here the CDR3 DNA reads TGTGCCAGCAGTGATTCGCTGGATGGAGTCTCTGGAAACACCATATATTTT. The variable domain in full, with the rest retrieved from reference TRBV25-1 and TRBJ1-3, is EADIYQTPRYLVIGTGKKITLECSQTMGHDKMYWYQQDPGMELHLIHYSYGVNSTEKGDLSSESTVSRIRTEHFPLTLESARPSHTSQYLCASSDSLDGVSGNTIYFGEGSWLTVV.

This clonotype was recorded a few times. An end of the junction does not agree with germline; a read error may underlie this. This rearrangement joins TRBV6-5 to TRBJ1-1, with 7 bases that match TRBD1. The CDR3 is 13 amino acids. Germline CDR1 reads MNHEY; CDR2 reads SVGAGI. CDR3: CDSRRQGSTEAFF. In nucleotides, the CDR3 is TGTGACAGCAGACGACAGGGTAGCACTGAAGCTTTCTTT.

The rearrangement joins TRBV19 to TRBJ1-1; weak D call: TRBD1 (5 bases). The V end lost 9 bases, the J end lost 4 bases, and 15 bases lay between the germline ends. Germline V gene data show CDR1 as LNHDA and CDR2 as SQIVND (reference sequence). This CDR3 has 13 amino acids. DNA of the CDR3: TGTGCCAGCGGGACCCCGGGGACCACTGAAGCTTTCTTT. Amino acid sequence: CASGTPGTTEAFF.

This clonotype was seen only a few times. This chain links TRBV12-5 with TRBJ2-1, with D uncertain. Germline V CDR1 and CDR2: LGHNT, FRNRAP. The CDR3 covers 15 residues. The V end lost 0 bases, the J end lost 7 bases, and 13 bases lay between the germline ends. The DNA of the CDR3 is TGTGCTAGTGGTTTGGTGCAGGCTTCGAGTAATGAGCAGTTCTTC. It translates to CASGLVQASSNEQFF.

The sample holds a few counts of this clonotype. The chain couples TRBV6-1 to TRBJ1-1; tentative D call: TRBD1 (5 bases). Germline V CDR1 and CDR2: MNHNS, SASEGT. The CDR3 covers 12 residues. V lost 4 bases and J 10 bases, leaving 13 bases between the germline ends. CDR3 in DNA: TGTGCCAGCAGTGGAAAGGGGTCGGGAGCTTTCTTT. Amino acids: CASSGKGSGAFF.

The count of this clonotype is one. The chain employs TRBV4-1 and TRBJ2-1; the match to TRBD2 covers 11 bases. CDR1 and CDR2 (germline): MGHRA, YSYEKL. The CDR3 runs to 15 residues. V lost 6 bases and J lost 4; bases outside the gene matches: 5. CDR3 sequence (DNA): TGCGCCAGCAGTCGAATAGCGGGAGGGTACAATGAGCAGTTCTTC. Amino acids: CASSRIAGGYNEQFF.

This clonotype was seen only a few times. The genes are TRBV29-1 and TRBJ1-5; D gene ambiguous. Trimming shortened V by 4 bases and J by 4 bases, and 11 bases separated the two germline ends. CDR1 SQVTM and CDR2 ANQGSEA come from the germline V gene. CDR3 length: 13 amino acids. CDR3 coding DNA: TGCAGCGTTGCGAGCGACCTTAATCAGCCCCAGCATTTT. Protein sequence: CSVASDLNQPQHF. Full variable domain (outside the CDR3, taken from reference TRBV29-1 and TRBJ1-5): SAVISQKPSRDICQRGTSLTIQCQVDSQVTMMFWYRQQPGQSLTLIATANQGSEATYESGFVIDKFPISRPNLTFSTLTVSNMSPEDSSIYLCSVASDLNQPQHFGDGTRLSIL.

The chain carries TRBV4-1 and TRBJ2-5; D call uncertain. The CDR3 loop spans 15 amino acids. The germline V gene encodes CDR1 MGHRA and CDR2 YSYEKL. V was clipped by 0 bases and J by 2 bases, with 10 bases between them. CDR3 residues: CASSQDDRAQETQYF. CDR3 coding DNA: TGCGCCAGCAGCCAAGATGATCGAGCACAAGAGACCCAGTACTTC.

This clonotype was counted a few times. This chain joins TRBV29-1 and TRBJ1-1, with D possibly TRBD1 on 6 matching bases. With 2 bases removed from V and 4 bases from J, the gap between germline ends came to 11 bases. From germline, CDR1 is SQVTM and CDR2 ANQGSEA. The CDR3 contains 13 residues. The CDR3, as DNA: TGCAGCGTTGAACGAGGGGGGGGCACTGAAGCTTTCTTT. Its translation is CSVERGGGTEAFF.

The chain carries TRBV28 and TRBJ1-4; weak D call: TRBD1 (6 bases). The CDR3 consists of 16 residues. The V end was cut by 4 bases, the J end by 6 bases, with 18 bases between. CDR1 and CDR2 from the germline V gene are MDHEN and SYDVKM. CDR3: CASSSHLAGADEKLFF. The CDR3 DNA follows: TGTGCCAGCAGTTCTCATCTGGCGGGGGCAGATGAAAAACTGTTTTTT.

CDR3 in DNA: TGTGCCACCAGCAGAGATTATAGGACCCAGAGCTACAATGAGCAGTTCTTC. Translating it yields CATSRDYRTQSYNEQFF. V gene TRBV15 combines with J gene TRBJ2-1; the D is unclear. The germline V gene has CDR1 LNHNV and CDR2 YYDKDF (reference sequence). This CDR3 is built from 17 residues. The germline V and J ends were trimmed by 0 bases and 3 bases, with 15 bases remaining between them.

The gene calls are TRBV15 and TRBJ1-1, with TRBD1 identical over 7 bases. With 1 base clipped from V and 5 bases from J, the junction kept 7 bases outside the gene matches. CDR1 LNHNV and CDR2 YYDKDF come from the germline V gene (reference sequence). This CDR3 spans 15 amino acids. The CDR3: CATSRVRAGGTEAFF. The CDR3 DNA follows: TGTGCCACCAGCAGAGTCAGGGCAGGGGGAACTGAAGCTTTCTTT.

This clonotype was picked up a small number of times. The CDR3 protein is CAISDGRGGYEQYF. The CDR3, as DNA: TGTGCCATCAGTGACGGAAGGGGAGGCTACGAGCAGTACTTC. The rearrangement links TRBV10-3 to TRBJ2-7; D is perhaps TRBD2 (6 bases). In germline, CDR1 is ENHRY, CDR2 SYGVKD. V was clipped by 3 bases and J by 3 bases, with 12 bases between them. The CDR3 spans 14 residues.

The rearrangement links TRBV6-1 to TRBJ2-5; 7 bases fit TRBD2. The J call may be mistaken, given a closer DNA end match to TRBJ2-1. CDR1 MNHNS and CDR2 SASEGT come from the germline V gene. The CDR3 has 13 amino acids. The CDR3 DNA follows: TGTGCCACATTCTCGGGGGGATACAATGAGCAGTTCTTC. This gives the protein CATFSGGYNEQFF.

The V gene is TRBV2, the J gene TRBJ2-7, with D possibly matching TRBD1 (5 bases). This CDR3 spans 14 amino acids. The ends were cut back, 7 bases at V and 0 bases at J, with 13 bases in the middle. Germline V CDR1 and CDR2: SNHLY, FYNNEI. The DNA of the CDR3 is TGTGCCAGCACCATCCGACAGTCCTCCTACGAGCAGTACTTC. This gives the protein CASTIRQSSYEQYF.

This clonotype has just a few counts. CDR3 bases: TGCAGTGCTCGTCCTTGGGGGGACACTGAAGCTTTCTTT. Translation: CSARPWGDTEAFF. The J gene is TRBJ1-1, the V gene TRBV20-1; TRBD1 is a possible D gene (5 bases). The CDR3 sequence is 13 residues long. Germline CDR1 reads DFQATT; CDR2 reads SNEGSKA (reference sequence). V gave up 5 bases and J gave up 3 bases, with 13 bases separating them.

At least ten counts were recorded for this clonotype. The chain employs TRBV4-1 and TRBJ2-5, with TRBD2 identical over 8 bases. Germline V lookup: CDR1 MGHRA, CDR2 YSYEKL. The CDR3 loop spans 14 amino acids. With 4 bases clipped from V and 1 base from J, the junction kept 2 bases outside the gene matches. CDR3 DNA sequence: TGCGCCAGCAGCCGAGCGGGGGCCCAAGAGACCCAGTACTTC. This encodes CASSRAGAQETQYF.

This clonotype was observed at least ten times. The V and J genes are TRBV7-9 and TRBJ2-7; D perhaps matches TRBD1 (5 bases). V gave up 5 bases and J gave up 3 bases, with 11 bases separating them. Germline loops: CDR1 SEHNR, CDR2 FQNEAQ (reference sequence). The CDR3 runs to 13 residues. This CDR3 is CASSPTQGYEQYF. The CDR3 region has the DNA TGTGCCAGCAGCCCTACCCAGGGCTACGAGCAGTACTTC.

This clonotype appeared a few times. The chain employs TRBV5-4 and TRBJ2-5; D may be TRBD1 or TRBD2 (5 bases each). Germline assignment: CDR1 SGHNT and CDR2 YYREEE (reference sequence). The CDR3 runs to 13 residues. V shed 4 bases and J shed 4 bases, with 11 bases lying between them. The CDR3 DNA reads as TGTGCCAGCAGCGTTCCGGGACGAGAGACCCAGTACTTC. As protein: CASSVPGRETQYF.

This clonotype was seen a few times. The chain carries TRBV29-1 and TRBJ1-4, with TRBD1 matching over 9 bases. V shed 4 bases and J 0 bases; nucleotides not matched to a gene: 6. This CDR3 has 16 amino acids. The germline CDR1 and CDR2 sequences are SQVTM and ANQGSEA. CDR3 loop: CSVATGGGATNEKLFF. For the CDR3, the DNA is TGCAGCGTTGCGACAGGGGGGGGAGCAACTAATGAAAAACTGTTTTTT.

This clonotype came up a few times. This sequence joins TRBV28 and TRBJ2-3, with 8 positions matching TRBD2. This CDR3 contains 15 residues. Trimming took 3 bases from V and 10 from J; bases not matched to a gene: 12. Germline-derived CDR1 and CDR2 are MDHEN and SYDVKM. The DNA of the CDR3 is TGTGCCAGCAGTTTGTCGGGACTAGGGGATAGGCCGCAGTATTTT. Translating it yields CASSLSGLGDRPQYF.